This T cell receptor (beta chain) was sequenced for a study of cytomegalovirus exposure and HLA in healthy donors. Study-level findings and limits: Later genetic work tied a missense DCLRE1C variant to beta-chain V and J trimming. Association with HLA alleles at 0.05 false discovery rate was found for some 18,000 TCR beta sequences in a later analysis. Cytomegalovirus status was reportedly diagnosed by the classifier with high specificity and sensitivity.

PCR involved 60 Vbeta and 13 Jbeta primers. Using immunoSEQ multiplex PCR, the repertoire was profiled, and TCRdb retains in-frame clones only, with some absent. The top ten clones hold roughly 4% of a sample with 140,000 or so clones, approximately 81% of them seen once. Concerning this clone: Antigen unknown.

V lost 1 base, J lost 0 bases, and 15 bases lay in between. CDR1 and CDR2 (germline): MGHRA, YSYEKL. The CDR3 loop spans 18 amino acids. The chain has TRBV4-1 and TRBJ2-2, with D perhaps matching TRBD1 (6 bases). The sample was PBMCs. The source is a woman aged 35 to 49 in good health and CMV-seropositive. The CDR3 region has the DNA TGCGCCAGCAGCCAAGCCCTATCCGGGACAACGAACACCGGGGAGCTGTTTTTT. It translates to CASSQALSGTTNTGELFF.